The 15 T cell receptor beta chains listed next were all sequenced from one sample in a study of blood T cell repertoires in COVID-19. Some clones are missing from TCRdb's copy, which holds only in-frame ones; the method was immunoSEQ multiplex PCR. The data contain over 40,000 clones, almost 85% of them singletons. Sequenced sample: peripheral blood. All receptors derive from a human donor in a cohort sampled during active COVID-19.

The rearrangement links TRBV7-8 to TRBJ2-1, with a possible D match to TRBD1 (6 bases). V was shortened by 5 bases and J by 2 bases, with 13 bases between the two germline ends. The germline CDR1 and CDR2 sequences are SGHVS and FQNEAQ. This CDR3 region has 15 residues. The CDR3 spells CASSTETGAYNEQFF. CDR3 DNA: TGTGCCAGCAGCACTGAGACAGGAGCCTACAATGAGCAGTTCTTC.

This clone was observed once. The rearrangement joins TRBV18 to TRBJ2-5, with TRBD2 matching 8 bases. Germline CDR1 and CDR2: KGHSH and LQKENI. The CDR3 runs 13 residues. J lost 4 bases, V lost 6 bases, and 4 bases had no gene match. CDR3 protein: CASSLTSGETQYF. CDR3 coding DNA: TGTGCCAGCTCGCTCACTAGCGGAGAGACCCAGTACTTC.

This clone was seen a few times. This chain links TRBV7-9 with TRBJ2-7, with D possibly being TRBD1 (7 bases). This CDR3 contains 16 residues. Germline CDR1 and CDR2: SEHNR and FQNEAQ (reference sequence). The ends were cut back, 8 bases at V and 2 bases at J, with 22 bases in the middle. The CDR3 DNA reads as TGTGCCAGCGGCCGCATACGACAGGGAGGAGCCTACGAGCAGTACTTC. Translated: CASGRIRQGGAYEQYF.

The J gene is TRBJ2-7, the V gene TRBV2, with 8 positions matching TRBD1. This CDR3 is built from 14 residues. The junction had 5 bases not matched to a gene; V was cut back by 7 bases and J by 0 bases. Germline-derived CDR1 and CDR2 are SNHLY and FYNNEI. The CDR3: CASKGQVNSYEQYF. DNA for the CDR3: TGTGCCAGCAAGGGACAGGTCAACTCCTACGAGCAGTACTTC.

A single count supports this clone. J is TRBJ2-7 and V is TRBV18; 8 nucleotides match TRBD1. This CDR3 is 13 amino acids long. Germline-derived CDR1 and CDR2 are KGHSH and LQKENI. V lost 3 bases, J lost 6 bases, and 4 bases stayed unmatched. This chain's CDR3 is CASSPTGVGEQYF. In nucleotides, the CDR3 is TGTGCCAGCTCACCGACAGGGGTGGGCGAGCAGTACTTC.

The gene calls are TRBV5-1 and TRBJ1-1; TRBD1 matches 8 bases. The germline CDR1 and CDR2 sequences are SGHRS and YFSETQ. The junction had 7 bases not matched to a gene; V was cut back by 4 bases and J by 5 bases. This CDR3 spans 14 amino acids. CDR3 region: CASSGDRGGTEAFF. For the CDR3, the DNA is TGCGCCAGCAGCGGAGACAGGGGAGGAACTGAAGCTTTCTTT.

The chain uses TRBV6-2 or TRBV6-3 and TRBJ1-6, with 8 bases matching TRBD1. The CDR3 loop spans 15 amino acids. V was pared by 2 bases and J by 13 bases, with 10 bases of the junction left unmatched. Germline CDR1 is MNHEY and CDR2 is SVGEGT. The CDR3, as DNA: TGTGCCAGCAGTTACGGGACAGGTCTGTCGTGGCCCCTCCACTTT. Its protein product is CASSYGTGLSWPLHF.

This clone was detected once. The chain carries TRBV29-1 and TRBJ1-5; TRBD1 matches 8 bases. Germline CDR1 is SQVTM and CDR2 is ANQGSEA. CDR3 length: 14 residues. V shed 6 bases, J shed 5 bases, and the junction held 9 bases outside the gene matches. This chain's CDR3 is CSVATGGRDQPQHF. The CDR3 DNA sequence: TGCAGCGTCGCTACAGGGGGTCGGGATCAGCCCCAGCATTTT. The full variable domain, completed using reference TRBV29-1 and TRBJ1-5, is SAVISQKPSRDICQRGTSLTIQCQVDSQVTMMFWYRQQPGQSLTLIATANQGSEATYESGFVIDKFPISRPNLTFSTLTVSNMSPEDSSIYLCSVATGGRDQPQHFGDGTRLSIL.

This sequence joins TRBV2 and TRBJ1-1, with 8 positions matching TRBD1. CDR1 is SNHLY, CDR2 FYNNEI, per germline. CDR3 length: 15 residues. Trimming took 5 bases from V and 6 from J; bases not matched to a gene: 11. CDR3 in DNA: TGTGCCAGCAGTAACCGAGGACAGGGTGGACCTGAAGCTTTCTTT. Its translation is CASSNRGQGGPEAFF. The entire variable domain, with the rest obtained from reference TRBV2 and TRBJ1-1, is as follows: EPEVTQTPSHQVTQMGQEVILRCVPISNHLYFYWYRQILGQKVEFLVSFYNNEISEKSEIFDDQFSVERPDGSNFTLKIRSTKLEDSAMYFCASSNRGQGGPEAFFGQGTRLTVV.

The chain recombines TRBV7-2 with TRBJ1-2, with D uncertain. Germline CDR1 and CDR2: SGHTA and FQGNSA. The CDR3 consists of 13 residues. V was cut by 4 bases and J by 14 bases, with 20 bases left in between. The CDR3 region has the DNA TGTGCCAGCAGCTCCCTTGGTACAGCCCCAGGAACCTTC. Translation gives CASSSLGTAPGTF.

In DNA form, the CDR3 reads TGCAGCGTTGACGGGGAAAGAGACAATGAGCAGTTCTTC. It translates to CSVDGERDNEQFF. The chain uses TRBV29-1 and TRBJ2-1, with TRBD2 as a possible D gene (5 bases). This CDR3 has 13 residues. Trimming took off 3 bases at V and 5 bases at J, with 11 bases between the two ends. Germline V gives CDR1 SQVTM, CDR2 ANQGSEA.

The CDR3 is CASSIGQANYGYTF. As DNA, the CDR3 is TGTGCCAGCAGCATAGGACAAGCTAACTATGGCTACACCTTC. This chain uses TRBV5-6 with TRBJ1-2, with D perhaps matching TRBD1 (5 bases). From germline, CDR1 is SGHDT and CDR2 YYEEEE. The CDR3 runs 14 residues. V lost 4 bases, J lost 0 bases, and 10 bases lay in between.

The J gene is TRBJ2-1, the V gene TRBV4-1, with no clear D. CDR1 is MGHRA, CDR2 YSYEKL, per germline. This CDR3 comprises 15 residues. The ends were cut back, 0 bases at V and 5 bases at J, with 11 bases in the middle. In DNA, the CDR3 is TGCGCCAGCAGCCAAGAATTCGGGTCCAACAATGAGCAGTTCTTC. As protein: CASSQEFGSNNEQFF.

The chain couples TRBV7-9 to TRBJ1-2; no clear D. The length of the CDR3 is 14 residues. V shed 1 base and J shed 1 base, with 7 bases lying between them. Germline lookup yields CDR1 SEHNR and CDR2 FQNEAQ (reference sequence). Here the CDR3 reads CASSLGGHNYGYTF. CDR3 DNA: TGTGCCAGCAGCTTAGGTGGGCATAACTATGGCTACACCTTC.

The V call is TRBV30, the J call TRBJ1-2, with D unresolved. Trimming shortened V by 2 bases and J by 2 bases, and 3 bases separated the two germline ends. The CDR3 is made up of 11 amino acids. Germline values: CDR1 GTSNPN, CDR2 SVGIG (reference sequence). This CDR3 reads CAWSLNYGYTF. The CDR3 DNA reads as TGTGCCTGGAGTCTGAACTATGGCTACACCTTC.